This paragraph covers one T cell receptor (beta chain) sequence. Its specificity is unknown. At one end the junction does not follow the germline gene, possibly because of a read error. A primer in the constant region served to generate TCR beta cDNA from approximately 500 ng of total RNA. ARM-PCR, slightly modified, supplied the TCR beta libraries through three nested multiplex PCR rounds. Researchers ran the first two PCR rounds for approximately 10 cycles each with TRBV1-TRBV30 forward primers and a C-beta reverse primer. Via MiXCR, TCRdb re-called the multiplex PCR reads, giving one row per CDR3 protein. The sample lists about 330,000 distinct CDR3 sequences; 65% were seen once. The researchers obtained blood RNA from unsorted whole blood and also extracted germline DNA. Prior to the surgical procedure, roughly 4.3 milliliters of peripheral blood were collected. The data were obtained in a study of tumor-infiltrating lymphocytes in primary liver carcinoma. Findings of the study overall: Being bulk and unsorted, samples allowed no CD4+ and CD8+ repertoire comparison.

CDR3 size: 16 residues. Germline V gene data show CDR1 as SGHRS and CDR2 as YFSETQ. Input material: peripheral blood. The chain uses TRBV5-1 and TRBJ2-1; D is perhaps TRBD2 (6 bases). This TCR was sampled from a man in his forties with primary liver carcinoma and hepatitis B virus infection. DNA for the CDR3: TGCGCCAGCAGCACCTTCACTAGGGACTCCTACAATGGGCAGTTCTTC. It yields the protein CASSTFTRDSYNGQFF.